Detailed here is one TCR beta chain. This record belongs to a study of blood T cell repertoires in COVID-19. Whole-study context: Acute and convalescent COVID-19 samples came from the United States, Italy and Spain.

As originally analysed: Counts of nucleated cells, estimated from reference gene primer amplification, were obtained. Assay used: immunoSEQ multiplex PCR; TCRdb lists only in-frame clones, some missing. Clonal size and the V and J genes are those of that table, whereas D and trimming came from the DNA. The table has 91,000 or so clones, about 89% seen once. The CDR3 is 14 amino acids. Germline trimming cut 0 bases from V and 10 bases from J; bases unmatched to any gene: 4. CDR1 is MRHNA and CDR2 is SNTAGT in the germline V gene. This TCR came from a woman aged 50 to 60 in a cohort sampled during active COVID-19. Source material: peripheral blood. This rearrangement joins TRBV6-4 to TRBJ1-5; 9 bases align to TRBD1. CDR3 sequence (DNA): TGTGCCAGCAGTGACTCGTTGGACAGGGGCCCCCAGCATTTT. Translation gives CASSDSLDRGPQHF.